Listed here are 4 T cell receptor beta chains from one sample, sequenced in a study of blood T cell repertoires in COVID-19. TCRdb's table, derived via immunoSEQ multiplex PCR, lists solely in-frame clones and lacks some. The data contain about 80,000 clones, 60% to 85% of them seen just once; the ten biggest clones take up less than 20%. The sequenced sample was peripheral blood. These receptors were collected from a human donor in a cohort sampled during active COVID-19.

The gene calls are TRBV14 and TRBJ2-7; 7 bases match TRBD1. CDR3 length: 16 amino acids. Germline trimming cut 4 bases from V and 3 bases from J; bases unmatched to any gene: 12. Germline loops: CDR1 SGHDN, CDR2 FVKESK. CDR3 DNA: TGTGCCAGCAGCCCCCTCCGGGACAGTCGGCGCTACGAGCAGTACTTC. Amino acids: CASSPLRDSRRYEQYF.

This clone was detected only a few times. CDR3 nucleotide sequence: TGTGCCAGCAGTTCACAGACAGATACGCAGTATTTT. Translation: CASSSQTDTQYF. The rearrangement links TRBV12-3 or TRBV12-4 to TRBJ2-3, with D hard to call. CDR3 length: 12 amino acids. V was trimmed by 4 bases and J by 3 bases, leaving 5 bases between them.

The chain employs TRBV3-1 (or the pseudogene TRBV3-2) and TRBJ1-4; unclear D gene. The ends were cut back, 0 bases at V and 8 bases at J, with 19 bases in the middle. The V gene's germline CDR1 is LGHDT and CDR2 YNNKEL (reference sequence). CDR3 length equals 17 residues. The CDR3 here is CASSQEIRPTGFEKLFF. CDR3 DNA sequence: TGTGCCAGCAGCCAAGAGATCCGACCAACCGGGTTCGAAAAACTGTTTTTT.

This clone occurred once. J is TRBJ2-6 and V is TRBV24-1, with D maybe TRBD1 (5 bases). Trimming cost V 5 bases and J 2 bases, with 6 bases left between them. The CDR3 runs 14 residues. Germline V gene sequence: CDR1 KGHDR, CDR2 SFDVKD. CDR3 sequence: CATSVGAGANVLTF. The CDR3 nucleotides read TGTGCCACCAGTGTAGGGGCTGGGGCCAACGTCCTGACTTTC.